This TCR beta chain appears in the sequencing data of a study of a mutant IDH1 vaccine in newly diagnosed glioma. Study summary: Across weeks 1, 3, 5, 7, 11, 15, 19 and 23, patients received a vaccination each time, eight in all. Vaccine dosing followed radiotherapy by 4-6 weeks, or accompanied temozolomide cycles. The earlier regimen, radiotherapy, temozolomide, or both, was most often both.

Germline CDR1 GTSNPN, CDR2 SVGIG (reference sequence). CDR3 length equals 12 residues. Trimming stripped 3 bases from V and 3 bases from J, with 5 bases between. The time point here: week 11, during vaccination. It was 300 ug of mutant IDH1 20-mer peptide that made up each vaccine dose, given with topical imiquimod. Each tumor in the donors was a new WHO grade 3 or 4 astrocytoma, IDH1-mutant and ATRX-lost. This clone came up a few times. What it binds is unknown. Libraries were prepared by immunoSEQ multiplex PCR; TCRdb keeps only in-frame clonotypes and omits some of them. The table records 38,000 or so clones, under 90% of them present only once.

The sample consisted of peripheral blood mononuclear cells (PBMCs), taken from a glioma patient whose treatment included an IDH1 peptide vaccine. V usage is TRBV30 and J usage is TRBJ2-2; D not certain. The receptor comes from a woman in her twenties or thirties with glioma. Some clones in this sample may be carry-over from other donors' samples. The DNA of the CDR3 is TGTGCCTGGAGGATCCACACCGGGGAGCTGTTTTTT. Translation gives CAWRIHTGELFF.